These T cell receptor beta chains were read from a single sample in a study of shared T cell receptors in the human thymus. TCRdb's table, derived via immunoSEQ multiplex PCR, lists solely in-frame clones and lacks some. The repertoire holds hundreds of thousands of clones, with approximately 87% as singletons. The same data also went into a second study, on human thymus T cells.

What was sequenced was thymocytes. The receptors originated from a boy under two years old with a congenital heart defect. Both conserved end residues are part of each CDR3.

V gene	CDR3 protein
TRBV9	CASSVAGGETQYF
TRBV7-9	CASSLPSQVTGAGELFF
TRBV5-5	CASSSREDRHTDTQYF
TRBV6-5	CASREDRKGHNEQFF
TRBV28	CASSPGNVKETQYF
TRBV6-1	CASSDPSRDKRGYTF
TRBV4-1	CASSQPQGLGETQYF
TRBV7-9	CASSLWGQGIIEAFF
TRBV5-1	CASSFYAGGGYTF
TRBV7-8	CASSAHERGADEQYF
TRBV6-1	CASSGRPRPSGPYNEQFF
TRBV15	CATSREGLADNEQFF
TRBV2	CASGQGAGNEQFF
TRBV5-1	CASSSGREGGTDTQYF
TRBV30	CAWSTSYEQYF
TRBV6-6	CASSPDRAYEQYF
TRBV10-1	CASIFTRDRGGTGELFF
TRBV5-8	CASSLVFCNEKLFF
TRBV27	CASIGTSGAYNEQFF
TRBV6-1	CASSGRLAGPRNTGELFF
TRBV5-8	CASSGYREGWEKLFF
TRBV5-5	CASSRPGTGIEKLFF
TRBV4-1	CASSQEEPGTSGHYNEQFF
TRBV28	CASSQRDRPPITNEKLFF